The next 10 T cell receptor beta chains were all read from a single sample in a study of CD8+ T cells in alopecia areata. Treatment given: oral pan-JAK inhibitor, 5-10 mg twice daily. The sequencing template was cDNA reverse transcribed from extracted RNA. Using immunoSEQ multiplex PCR, the repertoire was profiled, and TCRdb retains in-frame clones only, with some absent. Altogether 190,000 or so clones are present, around 58% being singletons, with the ten largest covering about 12%. This specimen consisted of CD8+ T cells sorted from blood, obtained at week 24, from a patient treated with tofacitinib. All receptors derive from a human donor with alopecia areata.

This clone has just a few counts. The chain couples TRBV29-1 to TRBJ2-7, with TRBD1 as a possible D gene (6 bases). V lost 1 base to trimming and J lost 2 bases, with 9 bases between them. The CDR3 consists of 13 residues. CDR1 is SQVTM and CDR2 is ANQGSEA in the germline V gene. CDR3: CSVEGTETYEQYF. CDR3 in DNA: TGCAGCGTTGAAGGGACAGAGACCTACGAGCAGTACTTC.

The J gene is TRBJ2-5, the V gene TRBV23-1; 7 bases fit TRBD2. TRBV23-1 is assigned to the ORF class and has an uncertain function. There are 18 residues in the CDR3. V was pared by 0 bases and J by 2 bases, with 12 bases of the junction left unmatched. The CDR3: CASSQSREEGLTQETQYF. CDR3 bases: TGCGCCAGCAGTCAATCACGGGAGGAGGGGTTGACGCAAGAGACCCAGTACTTC.

This clone was detected a few times. DNA for the CDR3: TGTGCCAGCAGCCCCACCCCCCTTGACAGGGACTACGAGCAGTACTTC. It specifies CASSPTPLDRDYEQYF. The V call is TRBV25-1, the J call TRBJ2-7, with TRBD1 identical over 7 bases. V shed 6 bases and J 3 bases; nucleotides not matched to a gene: 14. Germline values: CDR1 MGHDK, CDR2 SYGVNS. This CDR3 contains 16 residues.

The rearrangement uses TRBV7-7 and TRBJ2-5, with D maybe TRBD1 (5 bases). Germline V gives CDR1 SSHAT, CDR2 FNYEAQ (reference sequence). The V gene lost 5 bases and the J gene lost 4 bases, with 17 bases spanning the gap. The CDR3 covers 15 residues. The CDR3 DNA follows: TGTGCCAGCAGCCTCAGGGATAGGTGGGGAGAGACCCAGTACTTC. Translation gives CASSLRDRWGETQYF.

The chain combines TRBV9 with TRBJ1-2; the D is unclear. Germline CDR1 and CDR2: SGDLS and YYNGEE. This CDR3 contains 13 residues. V shed 6 bases and J shed 4 bases, with 13 bases lying between them. The CDR3 sequence: CASKGYEVYGYTF. For the CDR3, the DNA is TGTGCCAGCAAAGGTTACGAGGTCTATGGCTACACCTTC.

In its sample, this clone was seen once. The rearrangement joins TRBV27 to TRBJ2-2; the D gene is possibly TRBD1 (5 bases). V was shortened by 4 bases and J by 3 bases, with 15 bases between the two germline ends. Germline lookup yields CDR1 MNHEY and CDR2 SMNVEV (reference sequence). CDR3 length: 16 amino acids. CDR3 residues: CASSWGRLRDTGELFF. In DNA, the CDR3 is TGTGCCAGCAGTTGGGGCAGGCTAAGGGACACCGGGGAGCTGTTTTTT.

The V call is TRBV25-1, the J call TRBJ2-6; D might be TRBD1 (5 bases). Germline-derived CDR1 and CDR2 are MGHDK and SYGVNS. This CDR3 contains 13 residues. The ends were cut back, 11 bases at V and 1 base at J, with 9 bases in the middle. CDR3 in DNA: TGTGCCGTCCACAGGTCTGGGGCCAACGTCCTGACTTTC. Its protein is CAVHRSGANVLTF.

This clone was counted a few times. The V gene is TRBV9, the J gene TRBJ1-2; D is unclear. Germline CDR1 SGDLS, CDR2 YYNGEE. V lost 4 bases, J lost 0 bases, and 7 bases lay in between. This CDR3 has 13 amino acids. This chain's CDR3 is CASSHTANYGYTF. The CDR3 nucleotides are TGTGCCAGCAGCCACACAGCTAACTATGGCTACACCTTC.

The chain joins TRBV29-1 to TRBJ1-1; a weak D match, TRBD1 (6 bases). This CDR3 has 12 residues. Trimming shortened V by 3 bases and J by 14 bases, and 19 bases separated the two germline ends. In germline, CDR1 is SQVTM, CDR2 ANQGSEA. The CDR3 protein is CSVDEDRTPVFF. Written as DNA, the CDR3 is TGCAGCGTTGATGAGGACAGAACGCCGGTGTTCTTT.

This clone turned up a few times. This sequence joins TRBV6-5 and TRBJ1-5; D unclear. V shed 2 bases and J shed 9 bases, with 11 bases lying between them. The CDR3 consists of 13 residues. The germline gives CDR1 MNHEY, CDR2 SVGAGI. As DNA, the CDR3 is TGTGCCAGCAGTTACGGGCGGTCGAGGCCCCAGCATTTT. The encoded protein is CASSYGRSRPQHF.